This section outlines one T cell receptor beta chain sequence together with its context. TCRdb keeps only in-frame clones here, not all; method: immunoSEQ multiplex PCR. The profile shows over 85,000 clones, more than 75% of them singletons. The sample belongs to a study of blood T cell repertoires in COVID-19. For the study at large: COVID-19 samples collected from the United States, Italy and Spain covered acute and convalescent phases.

Looked up from germline, CDR1 is SGHVS and CDR2 is FNYEAQ. The CDR3 extends over 15 amino acids. The V end was cut by 2 bases, the J end by 2 bases, with 11 bases between. This chain uses TRBV7-6 with TRBJ2-3, with a possible D match to TRBD1 (7 bases). Sequencing used peripheral blood. This TCR derives from a human donor in a cohort sampled during active COVID-19. The CDR3, as DNA: TGTGCCAGCAGCTTACAGGGGGGCCACACAGATACGCAGTATTTT. Translation: CASSLQGGHTDTQYF.